The source of this T cell receptor beta chain is a study of beta chain features in type 1 diabetes. Broader study findings: PCR might show a preference for shorter templates, equally across patients and controls. Within each of all four CD4+ subsets, Type 1 diabetes patients had TCRB CDR3s that were moderately but significantly shorter.

CDR3 length: 12 amino acids. Trimming took off 3 bases at V and 6 bases at J, with 7 bases between the two ends. CDR1 is SGDLS, CDR2 YYNGEE, per germline. In the case of this clone: Its matching antigen is unknown.

As every portion of the isolated RNA was reverse transcribed, the sequencing read expressed TCRB transcripts. Data came from immunoSEQ multiplex PCR; TCRdb stores just in-frame clones and leaves some out. The sample shows 300,000 to 400,000 clones, less than 15% of them seen only once. The genes are TRBV9 and TRBJ2-4; no reliable D call. What was sequenced was naive CD4+ T cells from blood. This sequence originates from a woman between 18 and 30 years old with type 1 diabetes. DNA of the CDR3: TGTGCCAGCAGCGGTCTAGGAAACATTCAGTACTTC. As protein: CASSGLGNIQYF.